The clone carrying this T cell receptor beta chain appeared a single time. Sequencing was performed with immunoSEQ multiplex PCR; in TCRdb, only in-frame clones are kept and a portion is missing. The data hold 250,000 to 350,000 clones, with about nine tenths observed a single time. The sample belongs to a study of blood T cell repertoires in COVID-19. V was pared by 6 bases and J by 5 bases, with 16 bases between. CDR1 and CDR2 (germline): SGHTA, FQGNSA. There are 14 residues in the CDR3. The sequence came from a man aged 18 to 30 with active or convalescent COVID-19. This chain links TRBV7-2 with TRBJ1-2, with D possibly matching TRBD1 (5 bases). Sequencing was performed on peripheral blood. CDR3 nucleotides: TGTGCCAGCAGTTCCAGCCGGGGGGTGTATGGCTACACCTTC. The encoded protein is CASSSSRGVYGYTF. The variable domain in full, with the rest retrieved from reference TRBV7-2 and TRBJ1-2, is GAGVSQSPSNKVTEKGKDVELRCDPISGHTALYWYRQSLGQGLEFLIYFQGNSAPDKSGLPSDRFSAERTGGSVSTLTIQRTQQEDSAVYLCASSSSRGVYGYTFGSGTRLTVV.